The T cell receptor beta chain under discussion was sequenced for a study of blood T cell repertoires in COVID-19. Using immunoSEQ multiplex PCR, the repertoire was profiled, and TCRdb retains in-frame clones only, with some absent. This table has 270,000 or so clones, more than 65% appearing once. Germline assignment: CDR1 SGHVS and CDR2 FQNEAQ. The CDR3 length is 15 residues. V gave up 2 bases and J gave up 2 bases, with 13 bases separating them. The rearrangement links TRBV7-8 to TRBJ2-7; D ambiguous. This TCR came from a woman younger than 35 with acute or convalescent COVID-19. The sequencing input was peripheral blood. The CDR3 sequence is CASSLHPGTPYEQYF. CDR3 DNA: TGTGCCAGCAGCTTACATCCAGGCACCCCCTACGAGCAGTACTTC.